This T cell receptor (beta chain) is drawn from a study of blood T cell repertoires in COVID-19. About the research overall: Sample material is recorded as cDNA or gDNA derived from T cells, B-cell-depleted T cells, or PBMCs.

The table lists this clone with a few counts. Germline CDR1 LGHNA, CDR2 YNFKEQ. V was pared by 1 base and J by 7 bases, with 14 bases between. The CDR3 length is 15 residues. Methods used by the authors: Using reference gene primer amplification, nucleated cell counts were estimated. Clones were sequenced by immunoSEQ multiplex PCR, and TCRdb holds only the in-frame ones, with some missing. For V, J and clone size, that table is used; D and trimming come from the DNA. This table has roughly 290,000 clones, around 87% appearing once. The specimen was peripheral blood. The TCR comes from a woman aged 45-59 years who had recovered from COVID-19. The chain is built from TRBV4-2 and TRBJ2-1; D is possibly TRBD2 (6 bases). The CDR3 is CASSQGTLASNEQFF. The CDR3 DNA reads TGTGCCAGCAGCCAAGGGACCCTAGCGAGTAATGAGCAGTTCTTC.